Listed below are T cell receptor beta chains from one sample, sequenced in a study of Ad26.COV2.S vaccination and SARS-CoV-2 variants. Some clones are missing from TCRdb's copy, which holds only in-frame ones; the method was immunoSEQ multiplex PCR. The sample has about 320,000 clones, 90% seen once. The material sequenced was peripheral blood, taken in a trial of Ad26.COV2.S vaccine versus placebo. These receptor sequences come from a person aged 18-60 years who received the Ad26.COV2.S COVID-19 vaccine or a placebo. The CDR3 runs from the conserved cysteine through the conserved F or W. The D gene is left open where the match is weak. Size values are once, few and many counts, or a class for expanded clones, and some rows have none.

clone_size | d_call | j_call | v_call | cdr3_nt | cdr3_aa
. | . | TRBJ1-2 | TRBV7-2 | TGTGCCAGCAGCCCATACCAGGGGTCAGGGTATGGCTACACCTTC | CASSPYQGSGYGYTF
once | TRBD2 | TRBJ2-3 | TRBV7-9 | TGTGCCAGCAGCTCACTAGCGGTAGATACGCAGTATTTT | CASSSLAVDTQYF
. | . | TRBJ2-5 | TRBV28 | TGTGCCAGCAGTTTAACGGAGACCCAGTACTTC | CASSLTETQYF
. | . | TRBJ2-6 | TRBV4-3 | TGCGCCAGCAGCCAAGGGGGGTACTCTGGGGCCAACGTCCTGACTTTC | CASSQGGYSGANVLTF
. | TRBD1 | TRBJ2-7 | TRBV18 | TGTGCCAGCTCACCCGGACAGGGGGGCTCCTACGAGCAGTACTTC | CASSPGQGGSYEQYF
. | . | TRBJ1-2 | TRBV5-4 | TGTGCCAGCAGCTCTTCCCGCGCAGGCTATGGCTACACCTTC | CASSSSRAGYGYTF
. | . | TRBJ1-4 | TRBV5-1 | TGCGCCAGCAGCCGACTTGGGTCTTTTGCAACTAATGAAAAACTGTTTTTT | CASSRLGSFATNEKLFF
. | . | TRBJ2-5 | TRBV15 | TGTGCCACCTCGATCGCGTTAGGGGAGACCCAGTACTTC | CATSIALGETQYF
. | TRBD1 | TRBJ1-2 | TRBV6-5 | TGTGCCAGCAGTAAACCGGGACAGGGGAACTATGGCTACACCTTC | CASSKPGQGNYGYTF
. | TRBD1 | TRBJ1-6 | TRBV6-6 | TGTGCCAGCAGTACCCGGGACAGGGGACTTAATTCACCCCTCCACTTT | CASSTRDRGLNSPLHF
. | . | TRBJ2-5 | TRBV3-1/TRBV3-2 | TGTGCCACCTCAGGACTGGCAGAAGAGACCCAGTACTTC | CATSGLAEETQYF
once | . | TRBJ2-7 | TRBV5-4 | TGTGCCAGCAGCCGGGACCGCTACGAGCAGTACTTC | CASSRDRYEQYF
. | . | TRBJ2-4 | TRBV14 | TGTGCCAGCAGCTATACTAGAAACATTCAGTACTTC | CASSYTRNIQYF
. | . | TRBJ1-1 | TRBV10-2 | TGCGCCAGCAGTGAGTCTTTGCAGGGATCCGAAGCTTTCTTT | CASSESLQGSEAFF
. | . | TRBJ1-2 | TRBV7-9 | TGTGCCAGCAGCTTGAGGGGTGCAGGGATCGATGGCTACACCTTC | CASSLRGAGIDGYTF
. | TRBD1 | TRBJ2-6 | TRBV10-2 | TGCGCCAGCAGTGATTGGGGACAGGGAGTCTCTGGGGCCAACGTCCTGACTTTC | CASSDWGQGVSGANVLTF
few | . | TRBJ1-2 | TRBV7-9 | TGTGCCAGCAGCCCACAGCTCACAGATAAAAACTATGGCTACACCTTC | CASSPQLTDKNYGYTF
. | TRBD1 | TRBJ2-7 | TRBV7-9 | TGTGCCAGCAGCTGGGGGACAGGGGGAAGCTACGAGCAGTACTTC | CASSWGTGGSYEQYF
. | . | TRBJ2-2 | TRBV10-3 | TGTGCCACCTCCCTGGACACCGGGGAGCTGTTTTTT | CATSLDTGELFF
. | . | TRBJ2-3 | TRBV13 | TGTGCCAGCAGCCGCCTTAGGACAGATACGCAGTATTTT | CASSRLRTDTQYF
. | . | TRBJ2-2 | TRBV11-1 | TGTGCCAGCAGCTTCGTGCTACGCGGGGAGCTGTTTTTT | CASSFVLRGELFF
. | . | TRBJ1-2 | TRBV13 | TGTGCCAGCAGCTTAGGGTCGGGATTATTAGGCTATGGCTACACCTTC | CASSLGSGLLGYGYTF
. | . | TRBJ1-4 | TRBV7-9 | TGTGCCAGCAGCTTCCCTGTCGAGCGGGCAACTAATGAAAAACTGTTTTTT | CASSFPVERATNEKLFF
. | TRBD2 | TRBJ2-1 | TRBV7-8 | TGTGCCAGCAGCCGAGGAAGGGGGATAGCGGGAGCGCCCGCTTCCTACAATGAGCAGTTCTTC | CASSRGRGIAGAPASYNEQFF
. | . | TRBJ1-4 | TRBV7-2 | TGTGCCAGCAGCTTACGAATCCCCCTCACTAATGAAAAACTGTTTTTT | CASSLRIPLTNEKLFF
. | . | TRBJ1-2 | TRBV6-5 | TGTGCCAGCAGTTCCTCGGGTTTTGGTTCTGGCTACACCTTC | CASSSSGFGSGYTF
once | . | TRBJ1-1 | TRBV20-1 | TGCAGTGCTGTACAGAACACTGAAGCTTTCTTT | CSAVQNTEAFF